The rows below give T cell receptor beta chains drawn from one sample of a study of PD-1 blockade in classical Hodgkin lymphoma. Generated by immunoSEQ multiplex PCR, the TCRdb table keeps only in-frame clones and is missing some. The table has just under 65,000 clones, about 89% seen once. The sequencing used peripheral blood mononuclear cells (PBMCs), collected before the fourth cycle of nivolumab. These receptors were taken from a human donor with classical Hodgkin lymphoma. Each CDR3 is given with its conserved first and last residue. The D gene is left open where the match is weak. Clone size is stated in some rows and not others, as once, few, many or a class when expanded.

size: once
D: -
V: TRBV6-1
J: TRBJ2-1
CDR3: CASTGWVGVGEQFF
DNA: TGTGCCAGCACGGGGTGGGTAGGGGTTGGTGAGCAGTTCTTC

size: -
D: TRBD2
V: TRBV27
J: TRBJ2-7
CDR3: CASSLRTSGGEQYF
DNA: TGTGCCAGCAGTTTACGTACTAGCGGGGGCGAGCAGTACTTC

size: -
D: TRBD1
V: TRBV14
J: TRBJ1-4
CDR3: CASSQIGTAEKLFF
DNA: TGTGCCAGCAGCCAGATCGGGACAGCTGAAAAACTGTTTTTT

size: -
D: -
V: TRBV7-2
J: TRBJ2-3
CDR3: CASRGGTDTQYF
DNA: TGTGCCAGCAGGGGGGGTACAGATACGCAGTATTTT

size: once
D: TRBD1
V: TRBV7-8
J: TRBJ1-2
CDR3: CASSFSGGEGYGYTF
DNA: TGTGCCAGCAGCTTCTCAGGGGGAGAAGGATATGGCTACACCTTC

size: -
D: -
V: TRBV30
J: TRBJ2-7
CDR3: CASSVAYEQYF
DNA: TGTGCCTCGTCAGTGGCCTACGAGCAGTACTTC

size: -
D: TRBD1
V: TRBV18
J: TRBJ1-2
CDR3: CASSPGQGNYGYTF
DNA: TGTGCCAGCTCACCGGGACAGGGGAACTATGGCTACACCTTC

size: -
D: -
V: TRBV9
J: TRBJ1-4
CDR3: CASSVRGTTNEKLFF
DNA: TGTGCCAGCAGCGTCCGGGGTACAACTAATGAAAAACTGTTTTTT

size: -
D: -
V: TRBV29-1
J: TRBJ2-5
CDR3: CSARDPETQYF
DNA: TGCAGCGCCCGTGACCCAGAGACCCAGTACTTC

size: -
D: -
V: TRBV30
J: TRBJ1-2
CDR3: CAWIGSFYGYTF
DNA: TGTGCCTGGATAGGGAGCTTCTATGGCTACACCTTC

size: -
D: -
V: TRBV2
J: TRBJ1-5
CDR3: CASRGPGGNQPQHF
DNA: TGTGCCAGTCGGGGGCCGGGGGGCAATCAGCCCCAGCATTTT

size: -
D: TRBD1
V: TRBV27
J: TRBJ1-6
CDR3: CASSLGLRGTGDNSPLHF
DNA: TGTGCCAGCAGTTTGGGCCTCAGGGGGACAGGGGATAATTCACCCCTCCACTTT

size: -
D: -
V: TRBV5-6
J: TRBJ2-1
CDR3: CASSLVSELFDNEQFF
DNA: TGTGCCAGCAGCTTGGTCTCCGAGCTGTTCGACAATGAGCAGTTCTTC

size: -
D: TRBD1
V: TRBV6-4
J: TRBJ2-5
CDR3: CASSEGAGGTETQYF
DNA: TGTGCCAGCAGTGAGGGGGCAGGGGGCACGGAGACCCAGTACTTC

size: -
D: -
V: TRBV2
J: TRBJ2-1
CDR3: CASMADPNNEQFF
DNA: TGTGCCAGCATGGCGGACCCGAACAATGAGCAGTTCTTC

size: -
D: TRBD1
V: TRBV6-1
J: TRBJ1-5
CDR3: CASSENRGDIQPQHF
DNA: TGTGCCAGCAGTGAAAACAGGGGGGACATTCAGCCCCAGCATTTT

size: -
D: -
V: TRBV5-1
J: TRBJ1-6
CDR3: CASSLPGGDSPLHF
DNA: TGCGCCAGCAGCTTACCCGGGGGAGATTCACCCCTCCACTTT

size: -
D: -
V: TRBV4-2
J: TRBJ1-4
CDR3: CASSQGGWGRGEKLFF
DNA: TGTGCCAGCAGCCAAGGTGGGTGGGGGCGCGGAGAAAAACTGTTTTTT

size: once
D: -
V: TRBV19
J: TRBJ2-5
CDR3: CASSTTRSETQYF
DNA: TGTGCCAGTAGTACAACTAGATCCGAGACCCAGTACTTC

size: -
D: -
V: TRBV19
J: TRBJ2-2
CDR3: CASSGGELFF
DNA: TGTGCCAGTAGTGGCGGGGAGCTGTTTTTT

size: -
D: TRBD2
V: TRBV11-3
J: TRBJ2-6
CDR3: CASSSWSGVNSGANVLTF
DNA: TGTGCCAGCAGCTCTTGGAGCGGGGTGAACTCTGGGGCCAACGTCCTGACTTTC

size: -
D: TRBD2
V: TRBV30
J: TRBJ2-5
CDR3: CAWSRGGFQETQYF
DNA: TGTGCCTGGAGCCGGGGGGGGTTCCAAGAGACCCAGTACTTC

size: -
D: TRBD1
V: TRBV4-1
J: TRBJ1-2
CDR3: CASSQPGQGTLNYGYTF
DNA: TGCGCCAGCAGCCAACCGGGACAGGGGACACTTAACTATGGCTACACCTTC

size: -
D: -
V: TRBV11-2
J: TRBJ2-2
CDR3: CASSFTGTSNTGELFF
DNA: TGTGCCAGCAGCTTTACCGGGACATCGAACACCGGGGAGCTGTTTTTT

size: -
D: TRBD1
V: TRBV6-6
J: TRBJ1-2
CDR3: CASSYLGQGGYTF
DNA: TGTGCCAGCAGTTACCTGGGACAGGGCGGCTACACCTTC

size: -
D: -
V: TRBV5-1
J: TRBJ2-3
CDR3: CASSPSAVTSTDTQYF
DNA: TGCGCCAGCAGCCCCAGTGCCGTCACTAGCACAGATACGCAGTATTTT

size: -
D: -
V: TRBV29-1
J: TRBJ1-4
CDR3: CSVVRPEGEKLFF
DNA: TGCAGCGTTGTCCGTCCCGAGGGTGAAAAACTGTTTTTT

size: -
D: -
V: TRBV4-1
J: TRBJ2-2
CDR3: CASSQVRAANTGELFF
DNA: TGCGCCAGCAGCCAAGTTCGGGCTGCGAACACCGGGGAGCTGTTTTTT

size: -
D: -
V: TRBV27
J: TRBJ1-1
CDR3: CASSSTPNTEAFF
DNA: TGTGCCAGCAGTTCGACACCGAACACTGAAGCTTTCTTT

size: few
D: -
V: TRBV19
J: TRBJ1-1
CDR3: CASSPLGTEAFF
DNA: TGTGCCAGTAGTCCCCTTGGTACTGAAGCTTTCTTT

size: -
D: -
V: TRBV27
J: TRBJ1-2
CDR3: CASRTASYGYTF
DNA: TGTGCCAGCAGGACAGCATCTTATGGCTACACCTTC

size: -
D: -
V: TRBV29-1
J: TRBJ1-1
CDR3: CSVGGGYTEAFF
DNA: TGCAGCGTTGGGGGCGGGTACACTGAAGCTTTCTTT